This T cell receptor beta chain was captured by sequencing in a study of blood T cells in healthy people across ages. Study outcomes and limitations: Naive CD4+ cell counts and diversity both ran higher in long-lived than in aged donors.

Ten or more counts support this clonotype. Its antigen is as yet unknown. Primers used in a second PCR of about 6 to 12 cycles were a sample-barcoded 5' primer and a J-beta primer mix. One entry per CDR3 protein, called by TCRdb with MiXCR from the 5' RACE reads. The data show 780,000 or so distinct CDR3 sequences, 56% seen once. The junction had 7 bases not matched to a gene; V was cut back by 4 bases and J by 5 bases. From germline, CDR1 is SQVTM and CDR2 ANQGSEA. The length of the CDR3 is 14 residues. The TCR was taken from a man between 40 and 49 years old in good health. This chain connects TRBV29-1 to TRBJ2-5; the match to TRBD1 covers 10 bases. The source material was blood. The CDR3 spells CSVAATGGGETQYF. The DNA of the CDR3 is TGCAGCGTTGCCGCGACAGGGGGCGGTGAGACCCAGTACTTC.